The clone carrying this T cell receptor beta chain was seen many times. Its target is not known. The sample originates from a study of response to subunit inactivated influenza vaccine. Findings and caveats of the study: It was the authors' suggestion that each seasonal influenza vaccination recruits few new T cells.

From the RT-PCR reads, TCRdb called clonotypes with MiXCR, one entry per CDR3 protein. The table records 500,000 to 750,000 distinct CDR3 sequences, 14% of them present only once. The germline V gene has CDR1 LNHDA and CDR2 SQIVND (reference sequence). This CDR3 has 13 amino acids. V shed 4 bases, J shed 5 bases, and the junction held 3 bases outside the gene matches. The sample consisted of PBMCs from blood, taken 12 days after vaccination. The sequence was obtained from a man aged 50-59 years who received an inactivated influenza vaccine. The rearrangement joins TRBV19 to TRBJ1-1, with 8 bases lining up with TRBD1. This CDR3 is CASSRGQGTEAFF. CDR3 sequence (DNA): TGTGCCAGTAGTAGAGGACAGGGAACTGAAGCTTTCTTT.